One and the same sample provided the 28 T cell receptor beta chains below, sequenced in a study of identical twins. TCRdb redid the calling of the 5' RACE reads with MiXCR, one entry per CDR3 protein. The sample gives 1.5 million to 2 million distinct CDR3 sequences, about 32% of which show up once; about 0.27% is in the top ten. The sequenced sample consisted of cord blood. The receptors stem from a newborn girl in good health.

This rearrangement joins TRBV9 to TRBJ2-5; weak D call: TRBD2 (7 bases). Gene TRBJ2-7 matches the end of the DNA better, so the J call may be wrong. This CDR3 is 15 amino acids long. The germline CDR1 and CDR2 sequences are SGDLS and YYNGEE. CDR3 amino acids: CASSVGIGGGYEQYF. In DNA form, the CDR3 reads TGTGCCAGCAGCGTAGGTATAGGGGGAGGGTACGAGCAGTACTTC.

V gene TRBV20-1 combines with J gene TRBJ1-4; TRBD1 might be the D (6 bases). Germline V CDR1 and CDR2: DFQATT, SNEGSKA (reference sequence). Trimming took 6 bases from V and 3 from J, leaving 11 bases between them. This CDR3 comprises 13 residues. The CDR3 region is CSAIQGPNEKLFF. CDR3 nucleotides: TGCAGTGCCATACAGGGCCCTAATGAAAAACTGTTTTTT.

Only a few counts were recorded for this clonotype. J is TRBJ2-2 and V is TRBV29-1; the match to TRBD1 covers 9 bases. Per germline, CDR1 SQVTM and CDR2 ANQGSEA. The junction had 8 bases not matched to a gene; V was cut back by 7 bases and J by 2 bases. The CDR3 has 15 residues. The CDR3 loop is CSAIRDRVNTGELFF. The DNA of the CDR3 is TGCAGCGCCATCCGGGACAGGGTTAACACCGGGGAGCTGTTTTTT.

The chain is built from TRBV12-3 or TRBV12-4 and TRBJ2-3, with D possibly TRBD1 on 6 matching bases. Trimming took off 10 bases at V and 2 bases at J, with 13 bases between the two ends. The CDR3 loop spans 13 amino acids. The CDR3 DNA follows: TGTGCCACCCGGACAGTCCCCACAGATACGCAGTATTTT. This encodes CATRTVPTDTQYF.

The rearrangement links TRBV10-3 to TRBJ2-1; 7 bases are a match to TRBD2. Germline V gene lookup returns CDR1 ENHRY and CDR2 SYGVKD. The ends lost 0 bases at V and 3 bases at J; junction bases unmatched: 14. This CDR3 has 19 amino acids. The CDR3 protein is CAISESLRLRLAYYNEQFF. CDR3 coding DNA: TGTGCCATCAGTGAGTCTCTTAGACTCAGACTAGCCTACTACAATGAGCAGTTCTTC.

The V call is TRBV3-1, the J call TRBJ2-1; no clear D. V was pared by 2 bases and J by 3 bases, with 14 bases between. Germline V gene sequence: CDR1 LGHDT, CDR2 YNNKEL (reference sequence). The CDR3 runs 16 residues. In DNA form, the CDR3 reads TGTGCCAGCAGCCAAAAAGCCCCTGGCTACTACAATGAGCAGTTCTTC. The encoded protein is CASSQKAPGYYNEQFF.

There are many counts of this clonotype. The chain uses TRBV29-1 and TRBJ2-6; D is unclear. Germline V CDR1 and CDR2: SQVTM, ANQGSEA. The ends were cut back, 4 bases at V and 2 bases at J, with 12 bases in the middle. CDR3 length equals 15 residues. CDR3 loop: CSVGSRSAGANVLTF. CDR3 bases: TGCAGCGTTGGGAGTAGGTCAGCTGGGGCCAACGTCCTGACTTTC.

The rearrangement joins TRBV6-1 to TRBJ1-6; no definite D call. The CDR3 runs 13 residues. V gave up 4 bases and J gave up 9 bases, with 10 bases separating them. CDR1 is MNHNS, CDR2 SASEGT, per germline. CDR3 coding DNA: TGTGCCAGCAGTGGAGAACTGATTTCACCCCTCCACTTT. Amino acid sequence: CASSGELISPLHF.

This sequence joins TRBV25-1 and TRBJ2-2, with D possibly TRBD2 on 5 matching bases. Germline CDR1 MGHDK, CDR2 SYGVNS. V gave up 4 bases and J gave up 4 bases, with 16 bases separating them. The CDR3 runs to 16 residues. CDR3 in DNA: TGTGCCAGCAGTGCTCACAGAGGGTTAGGCACCGGGGAGCTGTTTTTT. As protein: CASSAHRGLGTGELFF.

The V call is TRBV6-1, the J call TRBJ2-1; D not certain. V was cut by 7 bases and J by 0 bases, with 13 bases left in between. The germline CDR1 and CDR2 sequences are MNHNS and SASEGT. The CDR3 has 15 residues. The CDR3 reads CASTVHELSYNEQFF. The CDR3 coding sequence is TGTGCCAGCACCGTCCATGAGCTCTCCTACAATGAGCAGTTCTTC.

On this clonotype: Germline is not matched at one junction end, which may reflect a read error. The CDR3 loop reads CASGQRVSCEQYF. The DNA for the CDR3 is TGTGCCAGCGGGCAGCGTGTCTCCTGCGAGCAGTACTTC. J is TRBJ2-7 and V is TRBV12-3 or TRBV12-4; D gene ambiguous. This CDR3 is built from 13 residues.

This clonotype appeared a few times. The V gene is TRBV30, the J gene TRBJ1-6; D remains unclear. This CDR3 has 14 amino acids. Germline CDR1 is GTSNPN and CDR2 is SVGIG (reference sequence). V shed 0 bases and J shed 4 bases, with 7 bases lying between them. The CDR3, as DNA: TGTGCCTGGAGTGTCGACGGATATAATTCACCCCTCCACTTT. Amino acid sequence: CAWSVDGYNSPLHF.

V usage is TRBV20-1 and J usage is TRBJ2-3, with D perhaps matching TRBD2 (5 bases). The CDR3 totals 14 residues. The germline V gene has CDR1 DFQATT and CDR2 SNEGSKA (reference sequence). V was cut by 3 bases and J by 4 bases, with 14 bases left in between. The CDR3, as DNA: TGCAGTGCTAGGGAACGGGGTAGAGCAGATACGCAGTATTTT. This codes for CSARERGRADTQYF.

With regard to this clonotype: One junction end does not reproduce the germline sequence, and a read error may be involved. The rearrangement uses TRBV4-2 and TRBJ2-3; tentatively, D is TRBD2 (5 bases). Germline V gene lookup returns CDR1 LGHNA and CDR2 YNFKEQ. CDR3 size: 14 residues. CDR3: CASSQRPSTDAQYF. CDR3 coding DNA: TGTGCCAGCAGCCAACGCCCTAGCACAGATGCGCAGTATTTT.

The rearrangement joins TRBV3-1 to TRBJ2-4, with a weak D call TRBD2 (6 bases). V was clipped by 0 bases and J by 9 bases, with 12 bases between them. Germline V gene lookup returns CDR1 LGHDT and CDR2 YNNKEL (reference sequence). The CDR3 has 14 amino acids. CDR3 residues: CASSQETRTGIQYF. The CDR3 nucleotides read TGTGCCAGCAGCCAAGAGACTAGGACGGGCATTCAGTACTTC.

This clonotype has at least ten counts. V usage is TRBV10-3 and J usage is TRBJ2-7, with TRBD2 as a possible D gene (6 bases). The germline gives CDR1 ENHRY, CDR2 SYGVKD. The CDR3 length is 14 residues. The ends were cut back, 10 bases at V and 4 bases at J, with 20 bases in the middle. The CDR3 loop is CASLKTSSGYEQYF. The CDR3 nucleotides are TGTGCCAGCCTTAAGACTAGTTCGGGTTACGAGCAGTACTTC.

Ten or more counts support this clonotype. The rearrangement joins TRBV12-3 or TRBV12-4 to TRBJ2-5, with a weak D call TRBD1 (6 bases). V dropped 7 bases and J dropped 1 base, with 16 bases sitting between them. The CDR3 loop spans 15 amino acids. Here the CDR3 reads CASTLDRHFQETQYF. CDR3 nucleotide sequence: TGTGCCAGCACCCTCGACAGGCACTTCCAAGAGACCCAGTACTTC.

V usage is TRBV5-1 and J usage is TRBJ2-5, with 14 bases fitting TRBD2. CDR1 is SGHRS and CDR2 is YFSETQ in the germline V gene. Losses at the gene ends were 7 bases for V and 4 bases for J; bases not matched to a gene: 15. This CDR3 has 18 amino acids. CDR3 coding DNA: TGCGCCAGCGCATTAGGGACTAGCGGGAGAGGATTGGGAGAGACCCAGTACTTC. It is translated as CASALGTSGRGLGETQYF.

This clonotype was detected many times. The rearrangement uses TRBV20-1 and TRBJ2-1; maybe TRBD2 (5 bases). Germline CDR1 DFQATT, CDR2 SNEGSKA (reference sequence). The length of the CDR3 is 14 residues. Trimming removed 6 bases from V and 0 bases from J, with 12 bases in between. The CDR3 loop reads CSASPGSSYNEQFF. As DNA, the CDR3 is TGCAGTGCCTCCCCGGGGAGCTCCTACAATGAGCAGTTCTTC.

This clonotype was detected only a few times. This chain links TRBV20-1 with TRBJ2-3; D may be TRBD2 (6 bases). V shed 1 base and J shed 8 bases, with 7 bases lying between them. The CDR3 loop spans 11 amino acids. The germline V gene encodes CDR1 DFQATT and CDR2 SNEGSKA (reference sequence). The CDR3 coding sequence is TGCAGTGCTAGAGCGGGAGTTACGCAGTATTTT. Protein sequence: CSARAGVTQYF.

This clonotype was counted only a few times. This chain uses TRBV29-1 with TRBJ2-1, with D possibly TRBD2 on 5 matching bases. In germline, CDR1 is SQVTM, CDR2 ANQGSEA. Trimming took off 1 base at V and 0 bases at J, with 13 bases between the two ends. This CDR3 region has 16 residues. CDR3 loop: CSVEGVSGSSYNEQFF. In DNA, the CDR3 is TGCAGCGTTGAAGGGGTGAGCGGTAGCTCCTACAATGAGCAGTTCTTC.

A few counts support this clonotype. The chain is built from TRBV9 and TRBJ1-2, with unresolved D. The CDR3 spans 13 residues. CDR1 and CDR2 from the germline V gene are SGDLS and YYNGEE. Trimming left V 6 bases short and J 8 bases short, with 17 bases between. The CDR3 DNA sequence: TGTGCCAGCAACGAAATGACGGTGTCGGGCTACACCTTC. This codes for CASNEMTVSGYTF.

This clonotype was observed a handful of times. CDR3 region: CASSQVEATRGAYNEQFF. CDR3 DNA: TGCGCCAGCAGCCAAGTCGAAGCCACTAGGGGGGCCTACAATGAGCAGTTCTTC. The rearrangement uses TRBV4-1 and TRBJ2-1; tentatively, D is TRBD1 or TRBD2 (6 bases each). The CDR3 spans 18 residues. The germline V gene encodes CDR1 MGHRA and CDR2 YSYEKL. V dropped 1 base and J dropped 2 bases, with 18 bases sitting between them.

This clonotype was observed many times. V and J are TRBV28 and TRBJ2-7; possibly TRBD1 or TRBD2 for D (5 bases each). CDR1 and CDR2 from the germline V gene are MDHEN and SYDVKM. V dropped 5 bases and J dropped 0 bases, with 14 bases sitting between them. The CDR3 has 15 residues. The CDR3 loop reads CASSPGTPSSYEQYF. CDR3 coding DNA: TGTGCCAGCAGTCCCGGGACCCCAAGCTCCTACGAGCAGTACTTC.

This clonotype was found a few times. This chain joins TRBV20-1 and TRBJ1-5, with 7 bases fitting TRBD1. V shed 0 bases and J 7 bases; nucleotides not matched to a gene: 6. The CDR3 has 14 residues. Germline V gene lookup returns CDR1 DFQATT and CDR2 SNEGSKA (reference sequence). The CDR3 region is CSAREQGYDQPQHF. The CDR3, as DNA: TGCAGTGCTAGAGAACAGGGGTACGACCAGCCCCAGCATTTT.

The chain is built from TRBV27 and TRBJ2-3; the D gene is possibly TRBD1 (5 bases). From germline, CDR1 is MNHEY and CDR2 SMNVEV (reference sequence). The CDR3 consists of 13 residues. V was pared by 2 bases and J by 5 bases, with 8 bases between. The CDR3 reads CASSLVGVDTQYF. DNA for the CDR3: TGTGCCAGCAGTTTAGTAGGGGTAGATACGCAGTATTTT.

The CDR3 region is CSARTPSPYEQYF. CDR3 coding DNA: TGCAGTGCTAGGACCCCCAGTCCCTACGAGCAGTACTTC. This chain connects TRBV20-1 to TRBJ2-4; D call uncertain. The DNA end is more similar to TRBJ2-7, so the J call may be wrong. The length of the CDR3 is 13 residues. Germline assignment: CDR1 DFQATT and CDR2 SNEGSKA (reference sequence).

This clonotype has at least ten counts. The rearrangement uses TRBV10-3 and TRBJ2-3; D ambiguous. The CDR3 sequence is 13 residues long. Germline lookup yields CDR1 ENHRY and CDR2 SYGVKD. Trimming shortened V by 1 base and J by 0 bases, and 2 bases separated the two germline ends. The CDR3 nucleotides read TGTGCCATCAGTGAGTTTAGCACAGATACGCAGTATTTT. It is translated as CAISEFSTDTQYF.